These 11 T cell receptor beta chains originate from one sample sequenced in a study of T-cell reconstitution after alpha-beta-depleted transplantation in children. A library of TCRbeta sequences, prepared with unique molecular identifiers, was generated. From the PCR reads, TCRdb called clonotypes with MiXCR, one entry per CDR3 protein. This table has approximately 510,000 distinct CDR3 sequences, roughly 18% appearing once. Material: PBMCs from the stem cell graft donor, obtained from the stem cell graft. These receptors originate from a human donor who donated a stem cell graft to a child with acute lymphoblastic leukemia.

This chain connects TRBV6-1 to TRBJ1-1; D might be TRBD1 (5 bases). CDR3 length equals 15 residues. V dropped 7 bases and J dropped 6 bases, with 21 bases sitting between them. The germline CDR1 and CDR2 sequences are MNHNS and SASEGT. In DNA, the CDR3 is TGTGCCAGCACCCAACTCCTTTCCCAGGGCGCTGAAGCTTTCTTT. Its protein product is CASTQLLSQGAEAFF.

This clonotype was counted many times. V usage is TRBV10-1 and J usage is TRBJ2-1; D gene unclear. The V and J ends lost 4 bases and 9 bases respectively, with 13 bases between them. CDR1 and CDR2 from the germline V gene are WNHNN and SYGVQD (reference sequence). The CDR3 sequence is 13 residues long. CDR3 in amino acids: CASSGAGSGEQFF. CDR3 sequence (DNA): TGCGCCAGCAGTGGGGCTGGGTCGGGTGAGCAGTTCTTC.

The rearrangement links TRBV24-1 to TRBJ1-1; D gene uncertain. Trimming stripped 1 base from V and 3 bases from J, with 5 bases between. The CDR3 is made up of 13 amino acids. CDR1 is KGHDR and CDR2 is SFDVKD in the germline V gene. The CDR3 loop reads CATSDFTDTEAFF. The DNA of the CDR3 is TGTGCCACCAGTGATTTTACAGACACTGAAGCTTTCTTT.

This clonotype occurred a few times. This chain connects TRBV9 to TRBJ2-2; D is uncertain. The germline V and J ends were trimmed by 0 bases and 3 bases, with 9 bases remaining between them. From germline, CDR1 is SGDLS and CDR2 YYNGEE. This CDR3 has 15 residues. The CDR3 spells CASSVDTEDTGELFF. CDR3 nucleotide sequence: TGTGCCAGCAGCGTAGACACCGAGGACACCGGGGAGCTGTTTTTT.

Written as DNA, the CDR3 is TGCAGCGTTGAGTTGGGCTGGGACACCGGGGAGCTGTTTTTT. It codes for CSVELGWDTGELFF. J is TRBJ2-2 and V is TRBV29-1; no clear D. The CDR3 consists of 14 residues. Germline V CDR1 and CDR2: SQVTM, ANQGSEA. V lost 3 bases to trimming and J lost 3 bases, with 11 bases between them.

V usage is TRBV28 and J usage is TRBJ2-1; 14 bases line up with TRBD2. Per the germline V gene, CDR1 is MDHEN and CDR2 is SYDVKM. Trimming cost V 5 bases and J 10 bases; bases outside gene matches: 7. This CDR3 has 15 residues. The CDR3 DNA reads as TGTGCCAGCAGTCCAGGGACTAGCGGGGGTGGGGAGCAGTTCTTC. Protein sequence: CASSPGTSGGGEQFF.

This clonotype was seen ten or more times. The chain uses TRBV12-3 or TRBV12-4 and TRBJ2-7; D is uncertain. The CDR3 totals 11 residues. Trimming removed 6 bases at V and 2 bases at J, with 5 bases between. Here the CDR3 DNA reads TGTGCCAGCAGGCTAGCCTACGAGCAGTACTTC. Encoded protein: CASRLAYEQYF.

CDR3 coding DNA: TGCGCCAGCAGCCCCGGGACTAGTATAATAGGCGGAACAGATACGCAGTATTTT. It specifies CASSPGTSIIGGTDTQYF. V usage is TRBV5-1 and J usage is TRBJ2-3; TRBD2 agrees at 8 bases. V was pared by 4 bases and J by 3 bases, with 16 bases of the junction left unmatched. Looked up from germline, CDR1 is SGHRS and CDR2 is YFSETQ. The CDR3 is 18 amino acids.

This clonotype occurred a few times. The chain joins TRBV12-3 or TRBV12-4 to TRBJ1-2; 7 bases agree with TRBD1. J lost 5 bases, V lost 7 bases, and 4 bases had no gene match. This CDR3 region has 12 residues. DNA of the CDR3: TGTGCCAGCACCTCAGGGGGGTATGGCTACACCTTC. Translating gives CASTSGGYGYTF.

This clonotype was seen a handful of times. This chain joins TRBV2 and TRBJ2-3; D perhaps matches TRBD2 (6 bases). The CDR3 extends over 16 amino acids. Germline V lookup: CDR1 SNHLY, CDR2 FYNNEI. Trimming shortened V by 5 bases and J by 1 base, and 16 bases separated the two germline ends. CDR3 protein: CASSTDLGGGTDTQYF. CDR3 DNA sequence: TGTGCCAGCAGTACCGACCTGGGGGGAGGCACAGATACGCAGTATTTT.

This clonotype came up a few times. The gene calls are TRBV12-3 or TRBV12-4 and TRBJ1-1; possibly TRBD1 for D (6 bases). Trimming removed 6 bases from V and 6 bases from J, with 23 bases in between. CDR3 length equals 16 residues. The CDR3 region has the DNA TGTGCCAGCAGAGGGGGGGGCCCAGGGGAAAACTCTGAAGCTTTCTTT. The encoded protein is CASRGGGPGENSEAFF.